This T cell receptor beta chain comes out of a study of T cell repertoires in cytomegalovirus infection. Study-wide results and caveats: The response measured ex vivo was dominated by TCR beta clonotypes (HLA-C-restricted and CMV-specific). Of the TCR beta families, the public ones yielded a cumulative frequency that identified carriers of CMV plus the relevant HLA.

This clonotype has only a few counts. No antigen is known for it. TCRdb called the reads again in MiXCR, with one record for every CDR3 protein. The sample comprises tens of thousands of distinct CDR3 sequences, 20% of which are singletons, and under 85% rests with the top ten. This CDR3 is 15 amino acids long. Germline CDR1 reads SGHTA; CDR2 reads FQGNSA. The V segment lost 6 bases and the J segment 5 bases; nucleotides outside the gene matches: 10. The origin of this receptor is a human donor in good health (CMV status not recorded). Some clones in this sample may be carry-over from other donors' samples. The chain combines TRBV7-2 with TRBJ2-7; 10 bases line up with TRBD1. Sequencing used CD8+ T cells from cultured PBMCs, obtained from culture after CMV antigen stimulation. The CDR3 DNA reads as TGTGCCAGCAGGTCTAAATGGGACAGGGGCAACGAGCAGTACTTC. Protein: CASRSKWDRGNEQYF.